This entry features one T cell receptor beta chain sequence. A deep-level run was used for the assay. The DNA input per sorted-subset replicate PCR was roughly 180 ng, corresponding to 32,000 or so T cell genomes. The repertoire was sequenced with immunoSEQ multiplex PCR; TCRdb's copy has only in-frame clones and lacks some. The table lists 550,000 to 700,000 clones, around three quarters of them singletons. The data derive from a study of shared clonotypes between healthy human individuals. Germline V gene lookup returns CDR1 SGHNT and CDR2 YYREEE (reference sequence). This CDR3 has 14 amino acids. Trimming cost V 2 bases and J 5 bases, with 13 bases left between them.

This chain links TRBV5-4 with TRBJ2-5; D remains unclear. The receptor comes from a woman aged 30 to 39 in good health. Sequenced: memory CD4+ T cells sorted from blood. Subset given: CD45RA-negative fraction. The CDR3 DNA sequence: TGTGCCAGCAGCTTTCCCACCCAGAGGGAGACCCAGTACTTC. This encodes CASSFPTQRETQYF. The entire variable domain, with the rest obtained from reference TRBV5-4 and TRBJ2-5, is as follows: ETGVTQSPTHLIKTRGQQVTLRCSSQSGHNTVSWYQQALGQGPQFIFQYYREEENGRGNFPPRFSGLQFPNYSSELNVNALELDDSALYLCASSFPTQRETQYFGPGTRLLVL.